A single sample gave rise to the 8 T cell receptor beta chains below, sequenced in a study of CXCR3-negative and CXCR3-positive naive CD8 T cells. Carrying UMI labels, the TRB cDNA libraries were prepared through 5' RACE. No DNA is given; TCRdb re-called the 5' RACE reads and lists each CDR3 protein once. This sample contains about 130,000 distinct CDR3 sequences. Sequencing input: naive CXCR3- CD8+ T cells from blood. The sample's subset: CD45RO-CCR7+CD27+CD95- naive CD8+ T cells lacking CXCR3 (TNR3-). All receptors derive from a human donor in good health. Some clones in this sample may be carry-over from other donors' samples.

V and J are TRBV7-9 and TRBJ2-1. The CDR3 contains 14 residues. Germline CDR1 SEHNR, CDR2 FQNEAQ (reference sequence). The CDR3 region is CASSVTYSYNEQFF. Combining the CDR3 with reference TRBV7-9 and TRBJ2-1 gives the whole variable domain DTGVSQNPRHKITKRGQNVTFRCDPISEHNRLYWYRQTLGQGPEFLTYFQNEAQLEKSRLLSDRFSAERPKGSFSTLEIQRTEQGDSAMYLCASSVTYSYNEQFFGPGTRLTVL.

This chain connects TRBV29-1 to TRBJ2-7; TCRdb gives TRBD2 as the D gene, but with no DNA this cannot be confirmed. This CDR3 is built from 17 residues. The germline V gene has CDR1 SQVTM and CDR2 ANQGSEA. CDR3: CSVEVPKLARGGYEQYF.

The chain combines TRBV11-2 with TRBJ2-3; TCRdb returns TRBD1, unconfirmable since there is no DNA. In germline, CDR1 is SGHAT, CDR2 FQNNGV. The CDR3 is made up of 16 amino acids. The CDR3: CASSLDRQGGTDTQYF. The whole variable domain, remainder taken from reference TRBV11-2 and TRBJ2-3, is EAGVAQSPRYKIIEKRQSVAFWCNPISGHATLYWYQQILGQGPKLLIQFQNNGVVDDSQLPKDRFSAERLKGVDSTLKIQPAKLEDSAVYLCASSLDRQGGTDTQYFGPGTRLTVL.

This chain links TRBV27 with TRBJ1-5. Germline lookup yields CDR1 MNHEY and CDR2 SMNVEV (reference sequence). CDR3 length equals 13 residues. The CDR3 here is CASSLSYGQPQHF.

The chain has TRBV28 and TRBJ1-5. Germline CDR1 reads MDHEN; CDR2 reads SYDVKM. CDR3 length: 11 residues. The chain's CDR3 is CAAGINQPQHF.

The chain links TRBV6-1 to TRBJ2-7; TCRdb's D gene call, TRBD2, goes unchecked for lack of DNA. Germline CDR1 and CDR2: MNHNS and SASEGT. The CDR3 contains 15 residues. The CDR3 spells CASSSRLAGYYEQYF.

This rearrangement joins TRBV27 to TRBJ2-3; TCRdb proposes TRBD1, but this gene call is untestable without DNA. The CDR3 contains 15 residues. Germline V lookup: CDR1 MNHEY, CDR2 SMNVEV (reference sequence). The CDR3 here is CASSHWAARTDTQYF.

The CDR3 spells CASRYTGGLTEAFF. The chain uses TRBV27 and TRBJ1-1; there is no DNA to check the TCRdb D call of TRBD1. This CDR3 has 14 amino acids. Germline V gene lookup returns CDR1 MNHEY and CDR2 SMNVEV (reference sequence).